This T cell receptor (beta chain) was sequenced for a study of cytomegalovirus exposure and HLA in healthy donors. Regarding this clone: Its antigen is not known.

The table came from immunoSEQ multiplex PCR; TCRdb's copy has only in-frame clones and leaves some out. The sample shows fewer than 85,000 clones, 70% to 90% of them seen only once. A 120-subject validation cohort, separate from the approximately 670-subject first cohort, supplied the donors. Study conclusions and caveats: Among TCR sequences, most were rare, though some public TCRs appeared in many donors. Cytomegalovirus-associated TCR beta chains were listed, numbering approximately 150.

Germline CDR1 MNHNY, CDR2 SVGAGI (reference sequence). V was clipped by 5 bases and J by 4 bases, with 9 bases between them. This CDR3 is built from 14 residues. The source of this sequence is a woman in her late teens or twenties in good health and CMV-seropositive. Sequenced sample: PBMCs. V gene TRBV6-6 combines with J gene TRBJ1-6; D is ambiguous. The CDR3 DNA is TGTGCCAGCAGTAAGCGGGGATATAATTCACCCCTCCACTTT. Encoded protein: CASSKRGYNSPLHF.